These 24 T cell receptor beta chains originate from one sample sequenced in a study of T cell responses to AZD1222 COVID-19 vaccine. Some clones are missing from TCRdb's copy, which holds only in-frame ones; the method was immunoSEQ multiplex PCR. The sample has some 140,000 clones; approximately 89% are singletons. The sequenced sample was peripheral blood, obtained on day 0 of AZD1222 vaccination. These receptors came from an adult in good health.

The chain has TRBV2 and TRBJ1-1; D remains ambiguous. This CDR3 has 14 amino acids. Trimming took off 8 bases at V and 0 bases at J, with 13 bases between the two ends. Germline CDR1 SNHLY, CDR2 FYNNEI. The CDR3, as DNA: TGTGCCAGCGGAAAGCAAGTCGTGAACACTGAAGCTTTCTTT. This encodes CASGKQVVNTEAFF.

This rearrangement joins TRBV11-1 to TRBJ1-2; 11 nucleotides line up with TRBD1. Germline trimming cut 5 bases from V and 5 bases from J; bases unmatched to any gene: 10. Germline V gene data show CDR1 as SGHAT and CDR2 as FQDESV (reference sequence). This CDR3 contains 16 residues. For the CDR3, the DNA is TGTGCCAGCAGCCCGGACAGGGGGCGCCCCTTTTATGGCTACACCTTC. Residues: CASSPDRGRPFYGYTF.

This chain uses TRBV6-5 with TRBJ2-7, with TRBD1 matching 9 bases. With 6 bases clipped from V and 2 bases from J, the junction kept 8 bases outside the gene matches. The CDR3 is 15 residues long. Germline loops: CDR1 MNHEY, CDR2 SVGAGI. CDR3 loop: CASSARDRVAYEQYF. The CDR3 DNA reads TGTGCCAGCAGCGCCCGGGACAGGGTTGCCTACGAGCAGTACTTC.

This sequence joins TRBV19 and TRBJ2-3; the D is unclear. The length of the CDR3 is 13 residues. Per the germline V gene, CDR1 is LNHDA and CDR2 is SQIVND (reference sequence). The V and J ends lost 10 bases and 4 bases respectively, with 15 bases between them. Here the CDR3 reads CAISPGWADTQYF. The CDR3 region has the DNA TGTGCCATTAGCCCCGGATGGGCAGATACGCAGTATTTT.

As DNA, the CDR3 is TGTGCCAGCAGCCAAGAATCGTCCAGGTTACATGAAGCTTTCTTT. Translation: CASSQESSRLHEAFF. This chain links TRBV3-1 (or the pseudogene TRBV3-2) with TRBJ1-1, with no clear D. The V gene lost 0 bases and the J gene lost 7 bases, with 15 bases spanning the gap. This CDR3 is built from 15 residues. Germline-derived CDR1 and CDR2 are LGHDT and YNNKEL (reference sequence).

The J gene is TRBJ2-1, the V gene TRBV27; D is ambiguous. Trimming shortened V by 2 bases and J by 0 bases, and 11 bases separated the two germline ends. Germline lookup yields CDR1 MNHEY and CDR2 SMNVEV (reference sequence). CDR3 length equals 16 residues. The CDR3 DNA sequence: TGTGCCAGCAGTTTAACGGCGGACCACTCCTACAATGAGCAGTTCTTC. Amino acid sequence: CASSLTADHSYNEQFF.

V usage is TRBV10-2 and J usage is TRBJ2-3; TRBD2 matches 7 bases. CDR1 WSHSY and CDR2 SAAADI come from the germline V gene. The CDR3 runs 16 residues. V shed 6 bases, J shed 2 bases, and the junction held 11 bases outside the gene matches. The DNA of the CDR3 is TGCGCCAGCAGGGCCGGGACTACGCCCCCCACAGATACGCAGTATTTT. Its protein product is CASRAGTTPPTDTQYF.

V usage is TRBV6-1 and J usage is TRBJ1-5; D is possibly TRBD1 (5 bases). The CDR3 length is 14 residues. V lost 0 bases to trimming and J lost 3 bases, with 6 bases between them. Germline CDR1 reads MNHNS; CDR2 reads SASEGT. The CDR3 sequence: CASSEAGDNQPQHF. Written as DNA, the CDR3 is TGTGCCAGCAGTGAAGCAGGGGACAATCAGCCCCAGCATTTT.

V gene TRBV24-1 combines with J gene TRBJ1-5; no definite D call. Germline V CDR1 and CDR2: KGHDR, SFDVKD. This CDR3 comprises 15 residues. Trimming removed 3 bases from V and 0 bases from J, with 8 bases in between. CDR3 sequence (DNA): TGTGCCACCAGTGATGGAGGATTTAGCAATCAGCCCCAGCATTTT. Its protein product is CATSDGGFSNQPQHF.

About this clone: This same CDR3 is encoded by further DNA sequences in the sample. The chain carries TRBV5-4 and TRBJ1-2, with 9 positions matching TRBD1. Trimming removed 4 bases from V and 5 bases from J; junction bases left unmatched: 3. The CDR3 is 13 residues long. Germline V CDR1 and CDR2: SGHNT, YYREEE (reference sequence). The CDR3 protein is CASSPGTGYGYTF. DNA for the CDR3: TGTGCCAGCAGCCCGGGGACAGGGTATGGCTACACCTTC.

On this clone itself: A junction boundary mismatches the germline segment, possibly from a read error. The chain joins TRBV2 to TRBJ1-4, with 8 positions matching TRBD1. This CDR3 is 13 amino acids long. CDR1 and CDR2 from the germline V gene are SNHLY and FYNNEI. CDR3 residues: CASSEAHDRTGSF. The CDR3 bases are TGTGCCAGCAGTGAAGCCCACGATAGGACAGGGTCATTT.

The V and J genes are TRBV5-4 and TRBJ2-3; D uncertain. The germline CDR1 and CDR2 sequences are SGHNT and YYREEE (reference sequence). CDR3 length equals 14 residues. Trimming shortened V by 1 base and J by 2 bases, and 8 bases separated the two germline ends. The CDR3, as DNA: TGTGCCAGCAGCTTGCGAAGGGACACAGATACGCAGTATTTT. As protein: CASSLRRDTDTQYF.

This chain uses TRBV5-4 with TRBJ2-7; the match to TRBD1 covers 7 bases. V gave up 1 base and J gave up 4 bases; unmatched junction bases: 5. This CDR3 spans 14 amino acids. Per the germline V gene, CDR1 is SGHNT and CDR2 is YYREEE (reference sequence). The CDR3 sequence is CASSLPGQSYEQYF. The DNA of the CDR3 is TGTGCCAGCAGCTTGCCGGGACAGTCATACGAGCAGTACTTC.

The chain recombines TRBV6-5 with TRBJ2-3; 8 bases align to TRBD2. CDR3 length equals 15 residues. Germline lookup yields CDR1 MNHEY and CDR2 SVGAGI. V was clipped by 0 bases and J by 6 bases; unmatched bases: 5. CDR3 protein: CASSYSSGTRDTQYF. The CDR3, as DNA: TGTGCCAGCAGTTACTCTAGCGGGACTAGGGATACGCAGTATTTT.

This clone was seen once. The chain uses TRBV2 and TRBJ1-2, with 11 bases lining up with TRBD1. Trimming cost V 6 bases and J 7 bases; bases outside gene matches: 4. This CDR3 region has 13 residues. The germline CDR1 and CDR2 sequences are SNHLY and FYNNEI. CDR3 sequence (DNA): TGTGCCAGCAGGGACAGGGGGCACTTTGGCTACACCTTC. This encodes CASRDRGHFGYTF.

This sequence joins TRBV5-6 and TRBJ1-6; 10 bases match TRBD1. Germline V gives CDR1 SGHDT, CDR2 YYEEEE. Trimming removed 2 bases from V and 9 bases from J; junction bases left unmatched: 2. The CDR3 consists of 14 residues. CDR3 coding DNA: TGTGCCAGCAGCTTCGGGACAGGGGCTTCACCCCTCCACTTT. Translated, it gives CASSFGTGASPLHF.

The CDR3 loop is CASSLGPGSGMADYEQYF. The CDR3 DNA is TGTGCCAGCAGCCTGGGCCCCGGTAGCGGGATGGCGGACTACGAGCAGTACTTC. The chain carries TRBV14 and TRBJ2-7, with TRBD2 matching 8 bases. Germline CDR1 and CDR2: SGHDN and FVKESK. The CDR3 consists of 18 residues. Losses at the gene ends were 4 bases for V and 3 bases for J; bases not matched to a gene: 17.

This chain's CDR3 is CASMSGRNEQYF. The DNA for the CDR3 is TGTGCCAGCATGAGTGGTAGAAACGAGCAGTACTTC. The chain has TRBV6-5 and TRBJ2-7; D is ambiguous. The CDR3 runs 12 residues. Trimming removed 7 bases at V and 5 bases at J, with 12 bases between. Germline V gives CDR1 MNHEY, CDR2 SVGAGI.

This chain connects TRBV5-1 to TRBJ2-5, with D possibly being TRBD2 (5 bases). The CDR3 loop spans 13 amino acids. With 6 bases removed from V and 2 bases from J, the gap between germline ends came to 11 bases. Germline V gene data show CDR1 as SGHRS and CDR2 as YFSETQ. The CDR3 coding sequence is TGCGCCAGCAAGGGTCCGGGGCAAGAGACCCAGTACTTC. Encoded protein: CASKGPGQETQYF.

This rearrangement joins TRBV28 to TRBJ1-2; D remains unclear. Between the trimmed V and J ends, which lost 6 bases and 6 bases, there was a span of 14 bases. CDR1 and CDR2 from the germline V gene are MDHEN and SYDVKM. The CDR3 has 13 amino acids. The CDR3 spells CASSQAGWDGYTF. CDR3 nucleotides: TGTGCCAGCAGCCAGGCCGGGTGGGATGGCTACACCTTC.

This clone was picked up a small number of times. The rearrangement links TRBV20-1 to TRBJ1-1, with D perhaps TRBD1 (5 bases). Trimming removed 4 bases at V and 6 bases at J, with 9 bases between. The CDR3 loop spans 11 amino acids. Germline V gene sequence: CDR1 DFQATT, CDR2 SNEGSKA (reference sequence). CDR3: CSAKGPSEAFF. CDR3 sequence (DNA): TGCAGTGCTAAGGGACCGTCTGAAGCTTTCTTT.

The V and J genes are TRBV3-1 (or the pseudogene TRBV3-2) and TRBJ2-5; the D gene is possibly TRBD1 (6 bases). With 4 bases removed from V and 5 bases from J, the gap between germline ends came to 20 bases. The CDR3 consists of 16 residues. Germline V gene data show CDR1 as LGHDT and CDR2 as YNNKEL (reference sequence). This CDR3 reads CASSRAGDRSSETQYF. The CDR3 nucleotides read TGTGCCAGCAGCCGAGCCGGTGACAGGTCGTCCGAGACCCAGTACTTC.

This chain links TRBV29-1 with TRBJ2-1; TRBD1 matches 7 bases. CDR3 length: 12 residues. The V and J ends lost 4 bases and 6 bases, in that order; junction bases with no gene match: 3. Germline loops: CDR1 SQVTM, CDR2 ANQGSEA. CDR3 sequence: CSVGKGANEQFF. CDR3 nucleotide sequence: TGCAGCGTTGGGAAGGGGGCCAATGAGCAGTTCTTC.

J is TRBJ1-5 and V is TRBV19; TRBD1 aligns across 8 bases. This CDR3 region has 15 residues. V was pared by 6 bases and J by 5 bases, with 9 bases of the junction left unmatched. Germline lookup yields CDR1 LNHDA and CDR2 SQIVND (reference sequence). In nucleotides, the CDR3 is TGTGCCAGTAGGTCGTCAGGGGGCCGGGATCAGCCCCAGCATTTT. It is translated as CASRSSGGRDQPQHF.